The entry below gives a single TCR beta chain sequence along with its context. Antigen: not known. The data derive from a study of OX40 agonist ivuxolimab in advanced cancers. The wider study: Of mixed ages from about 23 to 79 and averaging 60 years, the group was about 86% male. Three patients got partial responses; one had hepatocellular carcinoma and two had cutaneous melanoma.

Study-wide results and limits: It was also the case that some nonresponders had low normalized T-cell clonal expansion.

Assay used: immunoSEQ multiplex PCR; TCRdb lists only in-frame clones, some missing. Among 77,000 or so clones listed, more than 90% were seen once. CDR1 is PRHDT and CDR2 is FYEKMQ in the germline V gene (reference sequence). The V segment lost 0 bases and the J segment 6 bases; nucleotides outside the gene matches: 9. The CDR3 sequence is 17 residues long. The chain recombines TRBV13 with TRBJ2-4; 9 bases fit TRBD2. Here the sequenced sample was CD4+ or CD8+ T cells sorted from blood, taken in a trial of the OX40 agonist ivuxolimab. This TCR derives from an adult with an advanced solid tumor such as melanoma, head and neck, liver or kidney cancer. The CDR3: CASSLGIAGGPGNIQYF. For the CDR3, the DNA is TGTGCCAGCAGCTTAGGCATCGCGGGGGGGCCTGGAAACATTCAGTACTTC.